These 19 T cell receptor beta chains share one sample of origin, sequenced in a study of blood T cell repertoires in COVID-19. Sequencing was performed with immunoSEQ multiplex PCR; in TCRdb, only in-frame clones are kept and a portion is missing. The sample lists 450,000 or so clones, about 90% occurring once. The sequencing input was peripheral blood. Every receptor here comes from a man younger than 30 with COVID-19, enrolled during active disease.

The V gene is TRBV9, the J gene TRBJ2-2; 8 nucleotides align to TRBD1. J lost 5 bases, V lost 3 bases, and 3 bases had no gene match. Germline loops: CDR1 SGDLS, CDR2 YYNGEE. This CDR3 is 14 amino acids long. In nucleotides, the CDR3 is TGTGCCAGCAGCGGGACAGGGAGGACCGGGGAGCTGTTTTTT. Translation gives CASSGTGRTGELFF.

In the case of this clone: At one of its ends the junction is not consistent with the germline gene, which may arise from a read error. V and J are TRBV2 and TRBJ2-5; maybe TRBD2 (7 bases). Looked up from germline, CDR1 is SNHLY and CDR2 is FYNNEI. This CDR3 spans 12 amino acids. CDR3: CASSESREGGDF. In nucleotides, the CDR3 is TGTGCCAGCAGTGAATCCCGAGAGGGGGGGGACTTC. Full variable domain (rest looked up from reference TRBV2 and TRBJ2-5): EPEVTQTPSHQVTQMGQEVILRCVPISNHLYFYWYRQILGQKVEFLVSFYNNEISEKSEIFDDQFSVERPDGSNFTLKIRSTKLEDSAMYFCASSESREGGDFGPGTRLLVL.

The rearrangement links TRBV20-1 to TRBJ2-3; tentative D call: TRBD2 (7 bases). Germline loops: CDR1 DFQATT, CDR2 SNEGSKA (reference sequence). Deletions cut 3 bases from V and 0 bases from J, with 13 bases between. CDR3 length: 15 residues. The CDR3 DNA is TGCAGTGCTAGTTCCGGGGGGCATAGCACAGATACGCAGTATTTT. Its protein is CSASSGGHSTDTQYF.

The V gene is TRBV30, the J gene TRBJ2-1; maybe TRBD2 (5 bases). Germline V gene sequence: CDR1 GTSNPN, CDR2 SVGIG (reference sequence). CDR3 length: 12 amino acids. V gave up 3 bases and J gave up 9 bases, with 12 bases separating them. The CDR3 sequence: CAWSRTTIEQFF. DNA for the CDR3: TGTGCCTGGAGCCGGACGACTATTGAGCAGTTCTTC.

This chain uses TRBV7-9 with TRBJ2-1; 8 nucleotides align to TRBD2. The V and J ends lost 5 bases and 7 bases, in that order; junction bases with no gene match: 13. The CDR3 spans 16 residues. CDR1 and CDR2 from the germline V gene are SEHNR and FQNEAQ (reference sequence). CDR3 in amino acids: CASSDISGSEVNEQFF. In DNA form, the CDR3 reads TGTGCCAGCAGCGACATCAGCGGGAGTGAGGTGAATGAGCAGTTCTTC.

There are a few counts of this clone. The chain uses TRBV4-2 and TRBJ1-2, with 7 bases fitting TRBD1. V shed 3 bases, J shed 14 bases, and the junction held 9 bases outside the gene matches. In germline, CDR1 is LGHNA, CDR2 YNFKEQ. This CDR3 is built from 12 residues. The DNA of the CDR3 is TGTGCCAGCAGCCAGGAGTTCGACAGGGAAACCTTC. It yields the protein CASSQEFDRETF.

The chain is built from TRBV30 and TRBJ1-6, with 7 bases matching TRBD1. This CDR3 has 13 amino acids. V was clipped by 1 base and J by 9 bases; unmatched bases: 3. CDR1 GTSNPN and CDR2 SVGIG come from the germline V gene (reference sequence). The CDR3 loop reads CAWSGQGRSPLHF. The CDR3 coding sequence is TGTGCCTGGAGTGGACAGGGACGTTCACCCCTCCACTTT.

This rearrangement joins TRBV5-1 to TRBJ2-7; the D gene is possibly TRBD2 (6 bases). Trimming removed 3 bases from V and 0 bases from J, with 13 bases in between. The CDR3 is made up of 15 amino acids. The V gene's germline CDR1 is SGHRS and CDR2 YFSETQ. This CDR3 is CASSSHSGDSYEQYF. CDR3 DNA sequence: TGCGCCAGCAGCTCCCACTCGGGGGACTCCTACGAGCAGTACTTC.

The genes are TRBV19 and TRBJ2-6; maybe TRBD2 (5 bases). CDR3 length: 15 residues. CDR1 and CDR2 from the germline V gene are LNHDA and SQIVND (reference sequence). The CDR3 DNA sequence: TGTGCGACCGCGTCGGGGTTCTCTGGGGCCAACGTCCTGACTTTC. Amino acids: CATASGFSGANVLTF.

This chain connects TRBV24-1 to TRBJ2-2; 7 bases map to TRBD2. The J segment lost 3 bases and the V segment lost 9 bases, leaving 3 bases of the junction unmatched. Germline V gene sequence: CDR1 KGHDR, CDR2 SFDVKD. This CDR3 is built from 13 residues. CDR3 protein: CATGGGHTGELFF. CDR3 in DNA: TGTGCCACCGGCGGGGGACACACCGGGGAGCTGTTTTTT.

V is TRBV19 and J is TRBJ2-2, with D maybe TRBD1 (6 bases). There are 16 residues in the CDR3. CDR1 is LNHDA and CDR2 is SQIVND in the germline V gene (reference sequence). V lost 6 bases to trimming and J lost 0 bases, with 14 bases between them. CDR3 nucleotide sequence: TGTGCCAGTAGCCATAAGACAGGTTCGAACACCGGGGAGCTGTTTTTT. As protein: CASSHKTGSNTGELFF.

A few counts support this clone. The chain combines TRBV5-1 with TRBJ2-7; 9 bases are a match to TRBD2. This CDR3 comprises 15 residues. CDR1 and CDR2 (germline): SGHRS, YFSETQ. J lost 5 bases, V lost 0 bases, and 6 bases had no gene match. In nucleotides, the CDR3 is TGCGCCAGCAGCTTGGCTGCGGGAGGGTTGAACGAGCAGTACTTC. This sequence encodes CASSLAAGGLNEQYF.

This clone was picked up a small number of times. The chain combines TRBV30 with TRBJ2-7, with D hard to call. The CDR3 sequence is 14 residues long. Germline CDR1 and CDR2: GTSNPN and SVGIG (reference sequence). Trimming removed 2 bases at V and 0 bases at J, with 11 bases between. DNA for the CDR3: TGTGCCTGGAGTCGCCAGGCGAGCTCCTACGAGCAGTACTTC. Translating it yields CAWSRQASSYEQYF.

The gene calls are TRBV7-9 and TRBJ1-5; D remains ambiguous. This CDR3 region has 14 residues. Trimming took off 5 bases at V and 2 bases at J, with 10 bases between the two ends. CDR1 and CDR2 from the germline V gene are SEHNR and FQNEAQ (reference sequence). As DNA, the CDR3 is TGTGCCAGCAGCCCCTCTGAGGGCAATCAGCCCCAGCATTTT. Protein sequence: CASSPSEGNQPQHF.

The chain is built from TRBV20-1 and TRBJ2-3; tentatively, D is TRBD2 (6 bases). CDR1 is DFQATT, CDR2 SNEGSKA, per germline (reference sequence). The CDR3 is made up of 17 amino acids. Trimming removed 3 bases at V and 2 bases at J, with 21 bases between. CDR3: CSASTPIFSGNTDTQYF. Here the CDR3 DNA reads TGCAGTGCTAGTACTCCCATCTTTAGCGGTAACACAGATACGCAGTATTTT.

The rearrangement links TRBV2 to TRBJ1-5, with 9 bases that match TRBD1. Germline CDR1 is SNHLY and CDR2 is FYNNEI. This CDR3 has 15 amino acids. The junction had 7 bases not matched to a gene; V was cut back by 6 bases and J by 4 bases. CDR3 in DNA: TGTGCCAGCAGGGTGGACAGGGGTTTTAATCAGCCCCAGCATTTT. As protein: CASRVDRGFNQPQHF.

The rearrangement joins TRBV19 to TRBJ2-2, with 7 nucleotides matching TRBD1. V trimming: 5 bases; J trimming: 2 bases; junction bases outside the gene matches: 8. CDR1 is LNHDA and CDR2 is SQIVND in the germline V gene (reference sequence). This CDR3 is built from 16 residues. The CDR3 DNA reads TGTGCCAGTAGTCCACAGGGGCTTTACAACACCGGGGAGCTGTTTTTT. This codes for CASSPQGLYNTGELFF.

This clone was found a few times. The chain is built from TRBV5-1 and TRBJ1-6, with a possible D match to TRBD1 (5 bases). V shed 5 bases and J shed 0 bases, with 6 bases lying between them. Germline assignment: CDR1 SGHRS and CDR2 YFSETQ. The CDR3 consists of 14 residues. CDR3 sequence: CASSDSSYNSPLHF. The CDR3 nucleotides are TGCGCCAGCAGTGACAGCTCCTATAATTCACCCCTCCACTTT.

The CDR3: CASSPIGSGVHEQYF. The CDR3 nucleotides read TGTGCCAGCAGCCCGATCGGGTCAGGGGTCCACGAGCAGTACTTC. The chain carries TRBV28 and TRBJ2-7, with a tentative D call TRBD1 (6 bases). This CDR3 contains 15 residues. Germline CDR1 MDHEN, CDR2 SYDVKM. The V gene lost 6 bases and the J gene lost 5 bases, with 20 bases spanning the gap.